These T cell receptor beta chains were read from a single sample in a study of blood T cell repertoires in COVID-19. The data were produced by immunoSEQ multiplex PCR, yet TCRdb's version contains in-frame clones alone and is incomplete. Here the sample spans roughly 160,000 clones, roughly four fifths being singletons. The sequenced sample was PBMCs or T cells enriched from blood (not recorded which). These receptor sequences come from a man between 45 and 60 years old who had recovered from COVID-19. CDR3s include the opening cysteine and the closing phenylalanine or tryptophan. Only part of the rows carry a size: once, few, many, or a class if the clone is expanded.

v_call: TRBV18
clone_size: .
j_call: TRBJ2-3
cdr3_aa: CASSPRQGTDTQYF

v_call: TRBV6-5
clone_size: .
j_call: TRBJ1-6
cdr3_aa: CASRAPRGSNSPLHF

v_call: TRBV10-1
clone_size: .
j_call: TRBJ1-4
cdr3_aa: CASSGTAATNEKLFF

v_call: TRBV29-1
clone_size: .
j_call: TRBJ2-3
cdr3_aa: CSLTGLAGTGADTQYF

v_call: TRBV7-3
clone_size: .
j_call: TRBJ1-2
cdr3_aa: CASSPKGQGGGYTF

v_call: TRBV27
clone_size: once
j_call: TRBJ1-5
cdr3_aa: CASSSGEGNQPQHF

v_call: TRBV7-9
clone_size: .
j_call: TRBJ1-2
cdr3_aa: CASSPDRDSYGYTF

v_call: TRBV10-3
clone_size: .
j_call: TRBJ2-1
cdr3_aa: CAISGTGDYSEQFF

v_call: TRBV12-3/TRBV12-4
clone_size: .
j_call: TRBJ1-1
cdr3_aa: CASSTTDTEAFF

v_call: TRBV6-5
clone_size: .
j_call: TRBJ1-1
cdr3_aa: CASSYSVPAGETEAFF